These 3 T cell receptor beta chains were all obtained from the same sample, sequenced in a study of T cell responses to AZD1222 COVID-19 vaccine. TCRdb's table, derived via immunoSEQ multiplex PCR, lists solely in-frame clones and lacks some. In the table there are some 100,000 clones, 80% to 95% of which are singletons. The specimen was peripheral blood, collected on day 0 of AZD1222 vaccination. These receptors were obtained from an adult in good health.

This clone showed up just once. The chain combines TRBV7-2 with TRBJ2-1; TRBD2 aligns across 12 bases. The CDR3 is 14 residues long. With 7 bases clipped from V and 8 bases from J, the junction kept 6 bases outside the gene matches. The germline V gene has CDR1 SGHTA and CDR2 FQGNSA. The CDR3 DNA reads as TGTGCCAGCACCGGACTAGCGGGGAGTCATGAGCAGTTCTTC. Residues: CASTGLAGSHEQFF.

The rearrangement joins TRBV14 to TRBJ1-6; D call uncertain. With 1 base removed from V and 10 bases from J, the gap between germline ends came to 8 bases. There are 13 residues in the CDR3. Germline CDR1 SGHDN, CDR2 FVKESK. CDR3 sequence (DNA): TGTGCCAGCAGCCAAGTGAATGGGTCACCCCTCCACTTT. Its translation: CASSQVNGSPLHF.

The chain carries TRBV24-1 and TRBJ2-7, with D possibly being TRBD2 (7 bases). The CDR3 loop spans 15 amino acids. Between the trimmed V and J ends, which lost 3 bases and 6 bases, there was a span of 17 bases. Germline V gives CDR1 KGHDR, CDR2 SFDVKD. CDR3: CATSDTGGAPGEQYF. The CDR3 DNA reads TGTGCCACCAGTGATACGGGGGGCGCCCCCGGCGAGCAGTACTTC.